These 32 T cell receptor beta chains share one sample of origin, sequenced in a study of cytotoxic CD8 clonotypes in ibrutinib-treated CLL. Only in-frame clones appear in the TCRdb table, and some are missing; sequencing was by immunoSEQ multiplex PCR. The table records 250,000 or so clones, under 80% of them present only once. The material sequenced was PBMCs, taken after 24 months of ibrutinib treatment. Every receptor here comes from a human donor with chronic lymphocytic leukemia.

The chain links TRBV27 to TRBJ2-1; TRBD2 agrees at 13 bases. V lost 5 bases to trimming and J lost 7 bases; unmatched junction nucleotides: 5. The CDR3 sequence is 15 residues long. Per germline, CDR1 MNHEY and CDR2 SMNVEV (reference sequence). The CDR3 sequence: CASSPGLAGVNEQFF. As DNA, the CDR3 is TGTGCCAGCAGTCCCGGACTAGCGGGAGTTAATGAGCAGTTCTTC.

V is TRBV28 and J is TRBJ1-1, with D unresolved. The CDR3 contains 13 residues. The V end lost 7 bases, the J end lost 5 bases, and 14 bases lay between the germline ends. Germline loops: CDR1 MDHEN, CDR2 SYDVKM. CDR3 loop: CASIGVVRTEAFF. The CDR3 DNA reads TGTGCCAGCATCGGAGTTGTCCGGACTGAAGCTTTCTTT.

The genes are TRBV5-1 and TRBJ2-7; D may be TRBD1 or TRBD2 (5 bases each). CDR3 size: 13 residues. CDR1 SGHRS and CDR2 YFSETQ come from the germline V gene. V shed 0 bases and J shed 2 bases, with 6 bases lying between them. CDR3 bases: TGCGCCAGCAGCTTGGAGGGACCCTACGAGCAGTACTTC. This codes for CASSLEGPYEQYF.

The chain is built from TRBV25-1 and TRBJ2-5, with a weak D call TRBD1 (5 bases). The closer fit of TRBJ2-7 to the DNA end suggests the J call may be wrong. This CDR3 is built from 14 residues. Germline-derived CDR1 and CDR2 are MGHDK and SYGVNS. Here the CDR3 DNA reads TGTGCCAGCAGGCCGGACACAGAAGGTTACGAGCAGTACTTC. Translated, it gives CASRPDTEGYEQYF.

This clone was seen only a few times. The chain has TRBV18 and TRBJ2-2, with 9 positions matching TRBD2. V trimming: 2 bases; J trimming: 2 bases; junction bases outside the gene matches: 3. Germline values: CDR1 KGHSH, CDR2 LQKENI. CDR3 length equals 16 residues. The CDR3 nucleotides are TGTGCCAGCTCACCAAGACTAGCGGTTAACACCGGGGAGCTGTTTTTT. Its translation is CASSPRLAVNTGELFF.

The count of this clone is one. CDR3: CASSALPETGGYEQYF. CDR3 nucleotides: TGTGCCAGCAGCGCCCTCCCCGAGACAGGGGGGTACGAGCAGTACTTC. The genes are TRBV9 and TRBJ2-7, with 9 nucleotides matching TRBD1. Per germline, CDR1 SGDLS and CDR2 YYNGEE. This CDR3 is built from 16 residues. V dropped 3 bases and J dropped 4; count of bases not matched to a gene: 11.

The V gene is TRBV28, the J gene TRBJ2-7; D may be TRBD1 (5 bases). Germline V lookup: CDR1 MDHEN, CDR2 SYDVKM. This CDR3 has 13 amino acids. The V end was cut by 3 bases, the J end by 3 bases, with 9 bases between. For the CDR3, the DNA is TGTGCCAGCAGTTTGGTAGGGGTCTACGAGCAGTACTTC. Protein sequence: CASSLVGVYEQYF.

The chain links TRBV18 to TRBJ2-7; D may be TRBD2 (6 bases). The V gene lost 0 bases and the J gene lost 3 bases, with 15 bases spanning the gap. The CDR3 has 16 amino acids. Germline V gene lookup returns CDR1 KGHSH and CDR2 LQKENI. The CDR3 loop is CASSPPHRTTNYEQYF. CDR3 in DNA: TGTGCCAGCTCACCACCGCACAGGACTACGAACTACGAGCAGTACTTC.

As concerns this clone: This same CDR3 is encoded by further DNA sequences in the sample. The chain recombines TRBV27 with TRBJ2-1; D gene uncertain. This CDR3 has 13 amino acids. V was pared by 2 bases and J by 7 bases, with 9 bases between. The germline gives CDR1 MNHEY, CDR2 SMNVEV (reference sequence). The DNA for the CDR3 is TGTGCCAGCAGTTTAGGGCTAGTGAATGAGCAGTTCTTC. Residues: CASSLGLVNEQFF.

The V call is TRBV9, the J call TRBJ1-4; tentatively, D is TRBD1 (5 bases). Germline CDR1 reads SGDLS; CDR2 reads YYNGEE. The CDR3 is made up of 15 amino acids. Trimming took 0 bases from V and 4 from J, leaving 10 bases between them. The DNA of the CDR3 is TGTGCCAGCAGCGTAGGGGGCGACCTTAATGAAAAACTGTTTTTT. Encoded protein: CASSVGGDLNEKLFF.

CDR3 coding DNA: TGTGCCAGCCGTTCAGGGAAGCGGGCAAGCAATCAGCCCCAGCATTTT. Encoded protein: CASRSGKRASNQPQHF. The chain links TRBV27 to TRBJ1-5; tentative D call: TRBD1 (5 bases). V lost 8 bases and J 1 base, leaving 18 bases between the germline ends. Germline CDR1 MNHEY, CDR2 SMNVEV (reference sequence). This CDR3 comprises 16 residues.

This clone was found once. V usage is TRBV6-1 and J usage is TRBJ2-1; D unclear. The CDR3 runs to 10 residues. The V gene's germline CDR1 is MNHNS and CDR2 SASEGT. V lost 3 bases, J lost 6 bases, and 0 bases lay in between. CDR3 amino acids: CASSDNEQFF. The CDR3 region has the DNA TGTGCCAGCAGTGACAATGAGCAGTTCTTC.

This clone was recorded once. The chain links TRBV25-1 to TRBJ1-3; D is perhaps TRBD1 (6 bases). CDR1 is MGHDK and CDR2 is SYGVNS in the germline V gene. CDR3 length: 17 residues. V was pared by 8 bases and J by 3 bases, with 23 bases between. The CDR3 sequence: CASAGSGAALNGNTIYF. CDR3 DNA: TGTGCCAGCGCCGGGTCAGGGGCGGCGCTCAATGGAAACACCATATATTTT.

This clone was counted a few times. The chain has TRBV2 and TRBJ2-3; D gene uncertain. V lost 6 bases, J lost 7 bases, and 17 bases lay in between. The CDR3 is made up of 14 amino acids. In germline, CDR1 is SNHLY, CDR2 FYNNEI. In DNA, the CDR3 is TGTGCCAGCAGCGAGGAAGAAACAAGGAATACGCAGTATTTT. Translating it yields CASSEEETRNTQYF.

V usage is TRBV11-2 and J usage is TRBJ2-7; 7 bases fit TRBD2. From germline, CDR1 is SGHAT and CDR2 FQNNGV. This CDR3 is 18 amino acids long. With 3 bases clipped from V and 2 bases from J, the junction kept 16 bases outside the gene matches. CDR3 residues: CASSFSTGGLGGTYEQYF. In nucleotides, the CDR3 is TGTGCCAGCAGCTTTTCAACCGGAGGACTAGGAGGAACCTACGAGCAGTACTTC.

This clone was recorded only once. The J gene is TRBJ2-5, the V gene TRBV10-3, with a tentative D call TRBD1 (5 bases). This CDR3 is 14 amino acids long. Germline CDR1 ENHRY, CDR2 SYGVKD. V shed 0 bases and J shed 3 bases, with 8 bases lying between them. The CDR3 DNA follows: TGTGCCATCAGTGAGTCTATGACAGAAGAGACCCAGTACTTC. This gives the protein CAISESMTEETQYF.

V is TRBV6-5 and J is TRBJ1-3, with D possibly being TRBD1 (5 bases). In germline, CDR1 is MNHEY, CDR2 SVGAGI. V shed 4 bases and J shed 3 bases, with 7 bases lying between them. The CDR3 is made up of 13 amino acids. The DNA of the CDR3 is TGTGCCAGCAGTTTGGACATTGGAAACACCATATATTTT. This sequence encodes CASSLDIGNTIYF.

The chain uses TRBV13 and TRBJ2-7; D unclear. Trimming took off 1 base at V and 2 bases at J, with 9 bases between the two ends. The CDR3 consists of 14 residues. Germline CDR1 is PRHDT and CDR2 is FYEKMQ (reference sequence). The CDR3 region has the DNA TGTGCCAGCAGCTTAGAAGACAAAGCCTACGAGCAGTACTTC. Translated: CASSLEDKAYEQYF. Combining the CDR3 with reference TRBV13 and TRBJ2-7 gives the whole variable domain AAGVIQSPRHLIKEKRETATLKCYPIPRHDTVYWYQQGPGQDPQFLISFYEKMQSDKGSIPDRFSAQQFSDYHSELNMSSLELGDSALYFCASSLEDKAYEQYFGPGTRLTVT.

The V and J genes are TRBV4-1 and TRBJ1-2; 7 bases are a match to TRBD1. This CDR3 is built from 17 residues. V trimming: 1 base; J trimming: 4 bases; junction bases outside the gene matches: 12. CDR1 is MGHRA and CDR2 is YSYEKL in the germline V gene. The CDR3 spells CASSQGQTGWLGYGYTF. The CDR3 region has the DNA TGCGCCAGCAGCCAAGGTCAGACAGGGTGGTTGGGCTATGGCTACACCTTC.

This clone has only a few counts. The V call is TRBV28, the J call TRBJ2-5; 11 nucleotides agree with TRBD2. CDR1 is MDHEN and CDR2 is SYDVKM in the germline V gene. CDR3 length: 17 amino acids. V dropped 7 bases and J dropped 5; count of bases not matched to a gene: 15. This chain's CDR3 is CASTMDGKLAGAETQYF. CDR3 nucleotides: TGTGCCAGCACCATGGACGGGAAACTAGCGGGAGCCGAGACCCAGTACTTC.

V usage is TRBV6-5 and J usage is TRBJ2-7; 7 positions agree with TRBD1. This CDR3 is built from 13 residues. With V trimmed by 5 bases and J by 3 bases, 4 bases remained unmatched. Germline V gives CDR1 MNHEY, CDR2 SVGAGI. The CDR3 here is CASSRNRGYEQYF. CDR3 DNA: TGTGCCAGCAGTCGGAACAGGGGCTACGAGCAGTACTTC.

The chain carries TRBV4-1 and TRBJ2-1, with 10 positions matching TRBD2. With V trimmed by 0 bases and J by 3 bases, 8 bases remained unmatched. The CDR3 runs 18 residues. CDR1 MGHRA and CDR2 YSYEKL come from the germline V gene. The CDR3: CASSQDSHLAGVYNEQFF. In DNA, the CDR3 is TGCGCCAGCAGCCAAGATTCACATCTAGCGGGAGTCTACAATGAGCAGTTCTTC.

The chain recombines TRBV10-3 with TRBJ2-7; 8 nucleotides align to TRBD1. The junction had 11 bases not matched to a gene; V was cut back by 7 bases and J by 6 bases. The CDR3 consists of 14 residues. CDR1 is ENHRY and CDR2 is SYGVKD in the germline V gene. The CDR3: CAIMGLGQVGEQYF. Here the CDR3 DNA reads TGTGCCATCATGGGATTGGGACAGGTGGGCGAGCAGTACTTC.

This clone was seen a handful of times. The chain employs TRBV2 and TRBJ1-2; D ambiguous. V lost 2 bases to trimming and J lost 4 bases, with 2 bases between them. Germline V gives CDR1 SNHLY, CDR2 FYNNEI. The CDR3 runs to 11 residues. In DNA, the CDR3 is TGTGCCAGCAGTGAATCCTATGGCTACACCTTC. Translating gives CASSESYGYTF.

The CDR3 loop is CASNRGTGKYQPQHF. DNA of the CDR3: TGTGCCAGCAACCGCGGGACGGGAAAATATCAGCCCCAGCATTTT. This rearrangement joins TRBV5-8 to TRBJ1-5; tentative D call: TRBD1 (5 bases). There are 15 residues in the CDR3. Trimming removed 6 bases from V and 5 bases from J, with 18 bases in between. Germline CDR1 SGHTS, CDR2 YDEGEE.

V and J are TRBV2 and TRBJ2-7, with 11 bases that match TRBD2. Germline CDR1 is SNHLY and CDR2 is FYNNEI. Trimming at V came to 6 bases and at J to 2 bases, leaving 0 bases not matched to a gene. The CDR3 covers 13 residues. The CDR3 spells CASRTSGTYEQYF. The DNA of the CDR3 is TGTGCCAGCAGGACTAGCGGGACCTACGAGCAGTACTTC.

V gene TRBV7-8 combines with J gene TRBJ2-5; D gene ambiguous. Trimming took 1 base from V and 5 from J, leaving 2 bases between them. CDR1 is SGHVS, CDR2 FQNEAQ, per germline. This CDR3 comprises 11 residues. This chain's CDR3 is CASSLDETQYF. The CDR3 nucleotides read TGTGCCAGCAGCTTAGATGAGACCCAGTACTTC.

This clone was seen only once. The V gene is TRBV27, the J gene TRBJ2-7; D uncertain. The CDR3 totals 12 residues. The germline V and J ends were trimmed by 6 bases and 0 bases, with 6 bases remaining between them. Germline lookup yields CDR1 MNHEY and CDR2 SMNVEV (reference sequence). CDR3 region: CASRGISYEQYF. The CDR3, as DNA: TGTGCCAGCAGAGGGATCTCCTACGAGCAGTACTTC.

In its sample, this clone was seen a few times. The CDR3 protein is CASSFDRVARPTQYF. Here the CDR3 DNA reads TGTGCCAGCAGCTTCGACCGGGTCGCCCGCCCCACTCAGTACTTC. The gene calls are TRBV7-3 and TRBJ2-4; D remains ambiguous. The CDR3 length is 15 residues. Germline V gives CDR1 SGHTA, CDR2 FQGTGA. Trimming removed 3 bases at V and 12 bases at J, with 21 bases between. The whole variable domain, filled in from reference TRBV7-3 and TRBJ2-4, reads GAGVSQTPSNKVTEKGKYVELRCDPISGHTALYWYRQSLGQGPEFLIYFQGTGAADDSGLPNDRFFAVRPEGSVSTLKIQRTERGDSAVYLCASSFDRVARPTQYFGAGTRLSVL.

V usage is TRBV29-1 and J usage is TRBJ2-7, with D unclear. The CDR3 extends over 13 amino acids. From germline, CDR1 is SQVTM and CDR2 ANQGSEA. V lost 5 bases, J lost 2 bases, and 13 bases lay in between. In DNA form, the CDR3 reads TGCAGCGTTACGGACGGAGAGACCTACGAGCAGTACTTC. Protein product: CSVTDGETYEQYF.

The chain joins TRBV7-6 to TRBJ2-5; perhaps TRBD2 as D (6 bases). This CDR3 region has 15 residues. Trimming shortened V by 3 bases and J by 4 bases, and 15 bases separated the two germline ends. CDR1 is SGHVS and CDR2 is FNYEAQ in the germline V gene. The CDR3 loop reads CASSFRGREGETQYF. CDR3 coding DNA: TGTGCCAGCAGCTTCCGGGGGAGAGAGGGAGAGACCCAGTACTTC.

This chain uses TRBV29-1 with TRBJ2-7; 10 bases map to TRBD1. Trimming removed 6 bases from V and 4 bases from J; junction bases left unmatched: 15. Looked up from germline, CDR1 is SQVTM and CDR2 is ANQGSEA. The length of the CDR3 is 16 residues. The CDR3 DNA sequence: TGCAGCGTCGTCCCCCGAACTGGGACAGGGGTATACGAGCAGTACTTC. This codes for CSVVPRTGTGVYEQYF.